Included here is one TCR beta chain sequence, with context. The sample originates from a study of cytomegalovirus exposure and HLA in healthy donors. The germline V gene encodes CDR1 SGHDT and CDR2 YYEEEE. Deletions cut 0 bases from V and 6 bases from J, with 10 bases between. This CDR3 contains 13 residues. PCR primers comprised 60 Vbeta and 13 Jbeta primers. The assay was immunoSEQ multiplex PCR, and TCRdb's table has in-frame clones only and misses some. The sample holds approximately 100,000 clones; 60% to 75% are singletons and the top ten take 3.2%. Sequencing was done on a sample of PBMCs. V and J are TRBV5-6 and TRBJ2-7; tentative D call: TRBD2 (6 bases). This TCR was sampled from a man aged 60 to 69 in good health and CMV-seronegative. CDR3 DNA sequence: TGTGCCAGCAGCTTGGACGGGAGCGGCGAGCAGTACTTC. Protein sequence: CASSLDGSGEQYF.